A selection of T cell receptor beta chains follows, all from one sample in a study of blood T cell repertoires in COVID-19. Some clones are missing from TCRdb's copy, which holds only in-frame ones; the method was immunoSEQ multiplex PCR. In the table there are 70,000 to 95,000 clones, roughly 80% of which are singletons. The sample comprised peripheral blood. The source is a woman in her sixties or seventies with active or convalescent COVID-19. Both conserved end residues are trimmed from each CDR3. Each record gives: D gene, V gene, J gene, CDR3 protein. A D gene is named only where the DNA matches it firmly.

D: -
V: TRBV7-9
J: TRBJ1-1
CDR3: ASSLQILNTEAF

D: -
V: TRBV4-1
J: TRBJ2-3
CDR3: ASSQDGLSTDTQY

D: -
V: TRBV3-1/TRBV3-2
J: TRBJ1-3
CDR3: ASSQDWGEGNTIY

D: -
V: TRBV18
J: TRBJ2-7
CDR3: ASSPLNFEQY

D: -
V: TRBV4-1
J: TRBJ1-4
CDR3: ASSQGFGFQGANEKLF

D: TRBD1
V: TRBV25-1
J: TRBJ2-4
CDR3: ASSGGTGGENIQY

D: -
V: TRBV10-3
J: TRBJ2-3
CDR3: AIRGAAAGTDTQY

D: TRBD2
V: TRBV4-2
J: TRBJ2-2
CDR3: ASSQGGTTAGELF

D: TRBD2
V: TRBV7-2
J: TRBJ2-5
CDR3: ASSLGLADQETQY

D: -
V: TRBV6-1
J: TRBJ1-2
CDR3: ASSETDYGYT

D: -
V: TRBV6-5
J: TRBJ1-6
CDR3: ASSPVGGTSPLH

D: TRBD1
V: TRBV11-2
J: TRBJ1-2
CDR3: ASSSRQGLNNNYGYT

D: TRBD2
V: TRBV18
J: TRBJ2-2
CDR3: ASSANTGGTGELF

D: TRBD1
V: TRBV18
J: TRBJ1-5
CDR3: ASSLDRGYQPQH

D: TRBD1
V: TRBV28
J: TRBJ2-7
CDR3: ASSIHGQGAPYEQY

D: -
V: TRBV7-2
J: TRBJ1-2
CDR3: ASSSPYHYGYT

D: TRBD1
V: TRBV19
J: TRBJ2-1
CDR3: ASSSIGTGGYNEQF

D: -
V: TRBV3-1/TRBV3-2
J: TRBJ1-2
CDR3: ASSHGRRTLVGYT

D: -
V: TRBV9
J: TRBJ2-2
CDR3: ASSVMAGNTGELF

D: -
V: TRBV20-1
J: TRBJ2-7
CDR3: SASTGTLLE

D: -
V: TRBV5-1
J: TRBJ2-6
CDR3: ASRWTSGANVLT

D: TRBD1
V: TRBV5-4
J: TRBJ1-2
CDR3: ASSFNRGSAYGYT

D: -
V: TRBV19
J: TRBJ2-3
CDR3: AASWGDTQY

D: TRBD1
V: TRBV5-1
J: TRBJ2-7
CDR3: ASSFGTVSYEQY

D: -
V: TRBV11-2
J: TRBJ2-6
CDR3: ASSPLSMGANVLT

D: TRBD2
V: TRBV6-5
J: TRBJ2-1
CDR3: ASIISGVHNEQF

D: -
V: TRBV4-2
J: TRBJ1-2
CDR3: ASSQVGSVRGYT

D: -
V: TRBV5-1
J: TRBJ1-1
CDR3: ASSSQPGNTEAF

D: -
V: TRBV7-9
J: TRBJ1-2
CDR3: ASSLRQDSANYGYT

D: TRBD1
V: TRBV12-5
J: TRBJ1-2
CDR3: ASGFGQGGYT

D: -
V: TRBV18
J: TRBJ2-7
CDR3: ASSPLPSYEQY

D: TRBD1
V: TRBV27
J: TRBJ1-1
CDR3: ASSSYRGRDTEAF

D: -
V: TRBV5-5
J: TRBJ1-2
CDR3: ASSLAYGYT

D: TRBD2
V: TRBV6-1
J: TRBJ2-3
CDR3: ASSRGGLTDTQY

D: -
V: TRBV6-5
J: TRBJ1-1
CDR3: ASSPPGGGNTEAF

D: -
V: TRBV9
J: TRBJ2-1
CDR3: ASSARGKSSYNEQF

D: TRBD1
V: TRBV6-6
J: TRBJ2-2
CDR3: ASVQGVGTGELF

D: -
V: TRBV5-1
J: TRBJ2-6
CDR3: ASSPGQPSGGANVLT

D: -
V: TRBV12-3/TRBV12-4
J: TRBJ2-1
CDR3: ASSLTDSNEQF

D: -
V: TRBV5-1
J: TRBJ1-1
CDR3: ASSLTGLNTEAF

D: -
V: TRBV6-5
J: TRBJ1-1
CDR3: ASSYAPGFSVTEAF

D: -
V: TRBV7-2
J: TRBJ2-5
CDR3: ASSSRRSETQY

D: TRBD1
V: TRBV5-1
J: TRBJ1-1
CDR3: ASSFDRDTEAF

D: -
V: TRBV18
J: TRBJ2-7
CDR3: ASSRDKYYEQY

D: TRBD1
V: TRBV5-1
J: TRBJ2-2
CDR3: ASSFGTGTGELF

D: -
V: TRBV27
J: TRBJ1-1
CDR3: ASSSPWATPEAF

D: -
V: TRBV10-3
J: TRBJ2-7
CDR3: AISAPGRGSYEQY

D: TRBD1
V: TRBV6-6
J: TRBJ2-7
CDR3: ASSNIQGIYEQY

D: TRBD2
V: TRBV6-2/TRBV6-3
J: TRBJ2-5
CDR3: ASSPYPSTSGSQETQY

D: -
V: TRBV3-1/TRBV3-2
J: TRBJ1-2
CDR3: ASSQDWQGYYGYT

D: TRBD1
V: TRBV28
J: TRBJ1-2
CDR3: ASSSPGGSMGYT

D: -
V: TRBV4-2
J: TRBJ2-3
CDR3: ASSQRSSVSTDTQY

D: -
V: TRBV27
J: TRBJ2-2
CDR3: ASSLRASSRGELF

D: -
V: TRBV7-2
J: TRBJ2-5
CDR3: ASAYRVQGETQY

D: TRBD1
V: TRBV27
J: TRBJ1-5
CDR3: ASSSGQISNQPQH